Listed below are T cell receptor beta chains from one sample, sequenced in a study of CD8+ T cells in alopecia areata. TCRdb's copy holds only in-frame clones and misses some; the assay was immunoSEQ multiplex PCR. The sample yields about 200,000 clones, over 45% seen once. The sequences come from CD4+ T cells sorted from blood, collected at week 24, from a patient treated with tofacitinib. All receptors come from a human donor with alopecia areata. Both conserved end residues are part of each CDR3. A D gene is named only where the DNA matches it firmly. Expanded clones are given a class, and other clones once, few, many or no size at all.

TRBJ1-5 many - TRBV6-5 TGTGCCAGCAGTTACTCTTTGAACAGCAATCAGCCCCAGCATTTT CASSYSLNSNQPQHF
TRBJ1-2 - TRBD1 TRBV6-5 TGTGCCAGCAGACCGGGACAGGGAAGAGGCTACACCTTC CASRPGQGRGYTF
TRBJ2-2 few TRBD2 TRBV7-9 TGTGCCAGCAGCCCAGGCAGTGGCGGGAGCACCGGGGAGCTGTTTTTT CASSPGSGGSTGELFF
TRBJ2-5 few - TRBV18 TGTGCCAGCTCACCACCGTCCACTGGTCAAGAGACCCAGTACTTC CASSPPSTGQETQYF
TRBJ1-1 - - TRBV7-9 TGTGCCAGCAGCAACGGGGTCGAAGCTTTCTTT CASSNGVEAFF
TRBJ2-5 few TRBD1 TRBV6-1 TGTGCCAGCCGATTACAGGGGCGGCGGCAAGAGACCCAGTACTTC CASRLQGRRQETQYF
TRBJ2-5 - - TRBV30 TGTGCCTGGGCGACGAGACTGTTGGGAGAGACCCAGTACTTC CAWATRLLGETQYF
TRBJ2-5 - TRBD1 TRBV5-5 TGTGCCAGCAGCTACAGGGGTTACCAAGAGACCCAGTACTTC CASSYRGYQETQYF
TRBJ2-1 - - TRBV2 TGTGCCAGCAAAGCATACAATGAGCAGTTCTTC CASKAYNEQFF
TRBJ2-5 - - TRBV7-2 TGTGCCAGCAAAGGGGGGCCCGGGGAGACCCAGTACTTC CASKGGPGETQYF
TRBJ2-7 - - TRBV27 TGTGCCAGCAGTTTGGGCGGGAAGGAGGGATACGAGCAGTACTTC CASSLGGKEGYEQYF
TRBJ1-1 - - TRBV5-1 TGCGCCAGCAGCTTGGGTAGCGGAGATTTGACTTTCTTT CASSLGSGDLTFF
TRBJ2-2 few - TRBV5-1 TGCGCCAGCAGCACACCGGAGGCCGGGGAGCTGTTTTTT CASSTPEAGELFF